The rows below give T cell receptor beta chains drawn from one sample of a study of cytomegalovirus exposure and HLA in healthy donors. Some clones are missing from TCRdb's copy, which holds only in-frame ones; the method was immunoSEQ multiplex PCR. The table shows fewer than 250,000 clones, with roughly 82% occurring only once. Source material: PBMCs. The receptors here all came from a man between 35 and 55 years old in good health and CMV-seropositive. CDR3s include the opening cysteine and the closing phenylalanine or tryptophan. The D gene is left open where the match is weak. The size entry is marked missing in some rows and otherwise reads once, few, many or a size class.

>.|TRBJ2-1|TRBV5-1|TRBD2
TGCGCCAGCAGGCCTAGCGGGGACAATGAGCAGTTCTTC
CASRPSGDNEQFF
>once|TRBJ1-2|TRBV6-6|TRBD1
TGTGCCAGCAGTATTGGACAGGGCGGCTATGGCTACACCTTC
CASSIGQGGYGYTF
>.|TRBJ2-2|TRBV5-1|TRBD2
TGCGCCAGCAGGACTAGCGGGAGGGCGAACACCGGGGAGCTGTTTTTT
CASRTSGRANTGELFF
>.|TRBJ2-5|TRBV7-9|.
TGTGCCAGCAGCCGCGGGGAAGAGACCCAGTACTTC
CASSRGEETQYF
>few|TRBJ2-5|TRBV30|TRBD2
TGTGCCTGGAGTCATAGACTAGCGGGACAAGAGACCCAGTACTTC
CAWSHRLAGQETQYF
>.|TRBJ2-7|TRBV5-1|.
TGCGCCAGCACCCGTGATTTGAGGTTCGGACAGACCTACGAGCAGTACTTC
CASTRDLRFGQTYEQYF
>.|TRBJ2-3|TRBV14|.
TGTGCCAGCAGCCAAGATCTGTTCCGGGGTTCTCAGTATTTT
CASSQDLFRGSQYF
>.|TRBJ1-1|TRBV25-1|.
TGTGCCAGCAGTGAGTCGGACGGGGGGCGGACTGAAGCTTTCTTT
CASSESDGGRTEAFF
>few|TRBJ2-7|TRBV7-2|TRBD1
TGTGCCAGCAGTAGGGACAGATGGTACGAGCAGTACTTC
CASSRDRWYEQYF
>once|TRBJ2-7|TRBV7-2|.
TGTGCCAGCAGCTTAGTGTCACACTACGAGCAGTACTTC
CASSLVSHYEQYF
>.|TRBJ2-7|TRBV4-2|TRBD2
TGTGCCAGCAGCCCGGGACTAGGGGCCTACGAGCAGTACTTC
CASSPGLGAYEQYF
>few|TRBJ1-1|TRBV5-1|TRBD1
TGCGCCAGCAGCTCGGACAGGAGTAACACTGAAGCTTTCTTT
CASSSDRSNTEAFF
>.|TRBJ1-2|TRBV28|.
TGTGCCAGCAGTTCCGACTATGGCTACACCTTC
CASSSDYGYTF
>.|TRBJ2-3|TRBV5-1|TRBD2
TGCGCCAGCAGCTCAAGGACTAGCGGGAGTGGGGGCGATACGCAGTATTTT
CASSSRTSGSGGDTQYF
>.|TRBJ1-1|TRBV19|TRBD1
TGTGCCAGTAGTATTACAGGGGGCCTGAACACTGAAGCTTTCTTT
CASSITGGLNTEAFF
>.|TRBJ1-4|TRBV11-2|TRBD1
TGTGCCAGCAGCCTAGAGGGACAGAAGGAAAAACTGTTTTTT
CASSLEGQKEKLFF
>.|TRBJ2-1|TRBV4-2|TRBD2
TGTGCCAGCAGCCAACGGACTAGCGGGAGCGATGAGCAGTTCTTC
CASSQRTSGSDEQFF
>.|TRBJ1-1|TRBV6-1|TRBD1
TGTGCCAGCGAAAGTCCGGGACAGGGAAAGACTGAAGCTTTCTTT
CASESPGQGKTEAFF
>.|TRBJ1-2|TRBV11-3|TRBD1
TGTGCCAGCAGCTTAGGATGGGGACAGGGCTACACCTTC
CASSLGWGQGYTF
>.|TRBJ2-6|TRBV6-5|TRBD1
TGTGCCAGCAGGACAGGGTCCGGGGCCAACGTCCTGACTTTC
CASRTGSGANVLTF
>.|TRBJ1-1|TRBV5-1|TRBD1
TGCGCCAGCAGCTTGAGGACAGGGCGTGAAGCTTTCTTT
CASSLRTGREAFF
>.|TRBJ2-1|TRBV27|TRBD2
TGTGCCAGCAGTACACCCTCTAGCGGAAACTCCTACAATGAGCAGTTCTTC
CASSTPSSGNSYNEQFF